This TCR beta chain was identified during a study of follicular helper T cells after annual influenza vaccination. In the study overall: Sampling occurred days 0, 7 and 28 after each influenza vaccination. For some subjects, blood spans the 2013-2014, 2014-2015 and 2015-2016 annual vaccinations.

Sequencing used immunoSEQ multiplex PCR; TCRdb keeps in-frame clones, though not all of them. The sample holds several thousand clones; 80% are singletons and the top ten take 3.1%. The study's findings and limits: Recurrent ICOS+CD38+ cTfh clonotypes included tetramer and AIM influenza-specific ones.

As to time point: 2014-2015 season, pre-vaccination. ICOS+CD38+ and ICOS-CD38- fractions were sorted from non-naive CD4+CXCR5+PD-1+ cells. Turning to this clone: Its target is not known.

The CDR3 covers 14 residues. This sample comprised CXCR5+ CD38- circulating T follicular helper cells from blood, obtained on the day of influenza vaccination. Subset of the sample: circulating Tfh, non-naive CD4+CXCR5+PD-1+ (ICOS+CD38+ or ICOS-CD38-). The TCR originated in an adult who received the influenza vaccine. This chain links TRBV21-1 with TRBJ2-3. TRBV21-1 is tagged as a pseudogene. The CDR3 bases are TGTGCCAGCAGCCCAGGGGGGGCCGTAGATACGCAGTATTTT. It codes for CASSPGGAVDTQYF.